A selection of T cell receptor beta chains follows, all from one sample in a study of identical twins. Each CDR3 protein is one row after TCRdb ran MiXCR on the 5' RACE reads. The table includes 750,000 to 950,000 distinct CDR3 sequences, 10% to 15% detected once. This same sample was also part of a study on yellow fever vaccine responses in identical twins.

The sequenced sample consisted of PBMCs. The source is a woman aged 18-29 years in good health. The CDR3 runs from the conserved cysteine through the conserved F or W. A D gene is named only where the DNA matches it firmly. Expanded clones are given a class, and other clones once, few, many or no size at all.

V gene	clone size	D gene	J gene	CDR3 DNA	CDR3 protein
TRBV20-1	few	-	TRBJ1-1	TGCAGTGCTAGAGATAGGATCAACTGGGGGGCTTTCTTT	CSARDRINWGAFF
TRBV10-3	many	-	TRBJ2-3	TGTGCCATCAGTGAGGAGGACCCCACGGATACGCAGTATTTT	CAISEEDPTDTQYF
TRBV10-2	few	TRBD1	TRBJ1-4	TGCGCCAGCAGCCTGACAGGGCCTAATGAAAAACTGTTTTTT	CASSLTGPNEKLFF
TRBV24-1	few	-	TRBJ2-1	TGTGCCACCAGTGGAACAGGCTTGGTCTACAATGAGCAGTTCTTC	CATSGTGLVYNEQFF
TRBV7-9	-	TRBD2	TRBJ2-1	TGTGCCAGCAGCTGGAGACTAGCCTCCGGCCAAAATGAGCAGTTCTTC	CASSWRLASGQNEQFF
TRBV2	-	TRBD1	TRBJ1-5	TGTGCCAGCAGAGAAACAGGGGTCGGCAATCAGCCCCAGCATTTT	CASRETGVGNQPQHF
TRBV2	few	-	TRBJ1-6	TGTGCCAGCACCCTCTCCGGGGTTTCACCCCTCCACTTT	CASTLSGVSPLHF
TRBV13	many	-	TRBJ1-1	TGTGCCAGCAGTTTGGAGGGTGGCACTGAAGCTTTCTTT	CASSLEGGTEAFF
TRBV12-3/TRBV12-4	few	-	TRBJ1-5	TGTGCCAGCGCGGAGGGGGGGAATCAGCCCCAGCATTTT	CASAEGGNQPQHF
TRBV20-1	-	-	TRBJ2-5	TGCAGTGCTAGTCTCGGGCCCCAGTACTTC	CSASLGPQYF
TRBV6-5	-	TRBD2	TRBJ2-5	TGTGCCAGCAGTTACAGTAGCGGGAAACGAGAGACCCAGTACTTC	CASSYSSGKRETQYF
TRBV27	-	TRBD2	TRBJ2-1	TGTGCCAGCAGTTTATGGACTAGCGATTACAATGAGCAGTTCTTC	CASSLWTSDYNEQFF
TRBV5-1	few	-	TRBJ2-1	TGCGCCAGCAGCTCAGCGGTAGGTATCCGTACTGAGCAGTTCTTC	CASSSAVGIRTEQFF
TRBV6-4	-	-	TRBJ2-1	TGTGCCAGCAGTGACGAGGGGGAGCTAAGCAATGAGCAGTTCTTC	CASSDEGELSNEQFF
TRBV5-1	few	TRBD2	TRBJ2-1	TGCGCCAGCAGCTTGGATGTGGGACTAGCGGGCATACCTAATGAGCAGTTCTTC	CASSLDVGLAGIPNEQFF
TRBV5-1	many	-	TRBJ1-1	TGCGCCAGCAGCGGGGACGTGAACACTGAAGCTTTCTTT	CASSGDVNTEAFF
TRBV5-6	many	-	TRBJ1-1	TGTGCCAGCAGCAAACAGATGACGAACACTGAAGCTTTCTTT	CASSKQMTNTEAFF
TRBV12-3/TRBV12-4	-	-	TRBJ1-1	TGTGCCAGCAGTTTAGTATCCACGTCGAACACTGAAGCTTTCTTT	CASSLVSTSNTEAFF
TRBV12-3/TRBV12-4	-	TRBD2	TRBJ2-5	TGTGCCAGCAGTTTCGGACTAGCGGGGAACCAAGAGACCCAGTACTTC	CASSFGLAGNQETQYF
TRBV15	-	TRBD1	TRBJ1-4	TGTGCCACCAGCTCCGGGACAGAAAATGAAAAACTGTTTTTT	CATSSGTENEKLFF
TRBV6-1	-	-	TRBJ2-2	TGTGCCAGCACCCTAACGGGTGCCGGGGAGCTGTTTTTT	CASTLTGAGELFF
TRBV9	few	-	TRBJ2-1	TGTGCCAGCAGCGTAGCTCAGGAGAATGAGCAGTTCTTC	CASSVAQENEQFF
TRBV12-3/TRBV12-4	few	-	TRBJ2-1	TGTGCCAGCAGCCCACCCGGTTATGAGGGACGGAATGAGCAGTTCTTC	CASSPPGYEGRNEQFF
TRBV20-1	few	-	TRBJ2-3	TGCAGTGCTACCCAGGGGCGCGGGGGTGGAGATACGCAGTATTTT	CSATQGRGGGDTQYF
TRBV5-1	-	TRBD2	TRBJ2-7	TGCGCCAGCAGCCCCCGGGGGACTAGCGGGATCCACGAGCAGTACTTC	CASSPRGTSGIHEQYF
TRBV12-3/TRBV12-4	-	TRBD1	TRBJ1-1	TGTGCCAGCAGACCCCGGGACAGGGGGGACACTGAAGCTTTCTTT	CASRPRDRGDTEAFF
TRBV10-3	many	TRBD1	TRBJ1-2	TGTGCTACTGACTCCGGGACAGCCTATGGCTACACCTTC	CATDSGTAYGYTF
TRBV20-1	-	-	TRBJ2-3	TGCAGTGCCCAGATATCAGGGACTAGCACAGATACGCAGTATTTT	CSAQISGTSTDTQYF
TRBV12-3/TRBV12-4	few	TRBD2	TRBJ2-5	TGTGCCAGCAGCCACGGGAGGTTCCAAGAGACCCAGTACTTC	CASSHGRFQETQYF
TRBV18	many	-	TRBJ2-2	TGTGCCAGCTCACCACTGAGGACCGGGGAGCTGTTTTTT	CASSPLRTGELFF
TRBV9	many	-	TRBJ2-7	TGTGCCAGCAGCGCCGAGTCTCGACCTACCTACGAGCAGTACTTC	CASSAESRPTYEQYF
TRBV4-1	many	TRBD1	TRBJ1-2	TGCGCCAGCAGCCGGGGGACAGGTTTGGACTATGGCTACACCTTC	CASSRGTGLDYGYTF
TRBV5-1	-	-	TRBJ2-7	TGCGCCAGCAGCCAAGTTTTCCGGGGGTTCTACGAGCAGTACTTC	CASSQVFRGFYEQYF
TRBV15	few	-	TRBJ2-4	TGTGCCACCAGCAGAGTACCCACAGGGGCCAAAAACATTCAGTACTTC	CATSRVPTGAKNIQYF
TRBV29-1	few	-	TRBJ2-2	TGCAGCGTTGACGATACCGGGGAGCTGTTTTTT	CSVDDTGELFF
TRBV7-9	few	-	TRBJ2-5	TGTGCCAGCAGCTTTTCTCGCAGGGATATCGAGACCCAGTACTTC	CASSFSRRDIETQYF
TRBV3-1	few	-	TRBJ2-7	TGTGCCAGCAGCCCCCAGTGGGCTAGCTCCCACGAGCAGTACTTC	CASSPQWASSHEQYF
TRBV7-6	-	TRBD1	TRBJ1-6	TGTGCCAGCAGCCCCGCAGGGGGGAACTCACCCCTCCACTTT	CASSPAGGNSPLHF
TRBV12-3/TRBV12-4	-	-	TRBJ1-2	TGTGCCAGCAGTTCTATACAAAACTATGGCTACACCTTC	CASSSIQNYGYTF
TRBV12-3/TRBV12-4	-	-	TRBJ1-4	TGTGCCAGCAGCCCGGGAATCGGGGAAAAACTGTTTTTT	CASSPGIGEKLFF
TRBV4-1	-	-	TRBJ2-1	TGCGCCAGCAGCCAAGATAGGTTTAGGGGGGGTGAGCAGTTCTTC	CASSQDRFRGGEQFF
TRBV28	few	-	TRBJ1-1	TGTGCCAGCATCTCCCCTGGGGCAAAAGGGCAGAGGAACACTGAAGCTTTCTTT	CASISPGAKGQRNTEAFF
TRBV3-1	-	-	TRBJ1-2	TGTGCCAGCTGTTTAGAGAACTATGGCAGGGCATCTCAAATCTATGGCTACACCTTC	CASCLENYGRASQIYGYTF
TRBV12-3/TRBV12-4	few	TRBD1	TRBJ1-5	TGTGCCAGCAGCCCCGACAGGGTTAGCAATCAGCCCCAGCATTTT	CASSPDRVSNQPQHF
TRBV9	few	-	TRBJ2-1	TGTGCCAGCAGCGTTGACTTCTCTGAGCAGTTCTTC	CASSVDFSEQFF
TRBV9	few	-	TRBJ1-1	TGTGCCAGCAGCGTGCCCCCCACGGCCGCGGTGTGGAACACTGAAGCTTTCTTT	CASSVPPTAAVWNTEAFF
TRBV24-1	-	TRBD1	TRBJ2-6	TGTGCCACCAGTGAGGGACAGTTTGTCTCTGGGGCCAACGTCCTGACTTTC	CATSEGQFVSGANVLTF
TRBV2	-	TRBD1	TRBJ2-5	TGTGCCAGCAGTGAAGGACAGGGGCGCAGAGAGACCCAGTACTTC	CASSEGQGRRETQYF
TRBV4-1	-	TRBD2	TRBJ2-2	TGCGCCAGCAGCCGACGGTCAGGGTTGAGCGGGGAGCTGTATTTT	CASSRRSGLSGELYF
TRBV6-2/TRBV6-3	few	TRBD2	TRBJ2-1	TGTGCCAGCAGCTACAGGGCGGCTAGCGGGTCCGAGCAGTTCTTC	CASSYRAASGSEQFF
TRBV4-1	many	TRBD1	TRBJ2-1	TGCGCCAGCAGCCAAGGAGGGGGCGAAAAGCAGTTCTTC	CASSQGGGEKQFF
TRBV5-1	-	-	TRBJ2-1	TGCGCCAGCAGCTTGCCTGGGACACTCAACAATGAGCAGTTCTTC	CASSLPGTLNNEQFF
TRBV11-2	few	-	TRBJ2-3	TGTGCCAGCAGCTTGGCAGGCAGGGGTTCGGCAGATACGCAGTATTTT	CASSLAGRGSADTQYF
TRBV20-1	-	-	TRBJ1-1	TGCAGTGCTAGACCTTTAAGGAGGACTGAAGCTTTCTTT	CSARPLRRTEAFF
TRBV20-1	few	TRBD2	TRBJ2-7	TGCAGTGCTAGTGGGACCGGGACTAGCGTCTCCTACGAGCAGTACTTC	CSASGTGTSVSYEQYF